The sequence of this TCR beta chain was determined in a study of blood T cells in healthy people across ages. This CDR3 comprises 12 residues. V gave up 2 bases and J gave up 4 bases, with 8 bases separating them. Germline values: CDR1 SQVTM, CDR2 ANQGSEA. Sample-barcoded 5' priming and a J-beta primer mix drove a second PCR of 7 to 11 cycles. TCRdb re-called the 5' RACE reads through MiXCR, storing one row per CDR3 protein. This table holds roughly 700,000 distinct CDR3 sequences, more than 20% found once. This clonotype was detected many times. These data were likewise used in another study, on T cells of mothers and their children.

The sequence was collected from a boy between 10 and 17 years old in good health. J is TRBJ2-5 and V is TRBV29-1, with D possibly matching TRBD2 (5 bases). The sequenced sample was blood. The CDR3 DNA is TGCAGCGTTGAAAACGGAGGAGAGACCCAGTACTTC. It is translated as CSVENGGETQYF. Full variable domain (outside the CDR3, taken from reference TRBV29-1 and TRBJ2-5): SAVISQKPSRDICQRGTSLTIQCQVDSQVTMMFWYRQQPGQSLTLIATANQGSEATYESGFVIDKFPISRPNLTFSTLTVSNMSPEDSSIYLCSVENGGETQYFGPGTRLLVL.